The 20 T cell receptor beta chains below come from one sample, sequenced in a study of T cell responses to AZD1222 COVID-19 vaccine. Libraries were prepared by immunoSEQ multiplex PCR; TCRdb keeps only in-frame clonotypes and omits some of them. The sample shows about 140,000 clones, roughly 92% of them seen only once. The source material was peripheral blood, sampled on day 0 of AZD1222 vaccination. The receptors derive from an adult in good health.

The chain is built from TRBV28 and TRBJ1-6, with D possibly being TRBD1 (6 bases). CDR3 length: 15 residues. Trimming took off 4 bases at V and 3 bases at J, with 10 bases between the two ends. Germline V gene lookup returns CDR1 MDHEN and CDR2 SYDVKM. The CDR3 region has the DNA TGTGCCAGCAGTTCCGGACAGCTCTATAATTCACCCCTCCACTTT. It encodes CASSSGQLYNSPLHF.

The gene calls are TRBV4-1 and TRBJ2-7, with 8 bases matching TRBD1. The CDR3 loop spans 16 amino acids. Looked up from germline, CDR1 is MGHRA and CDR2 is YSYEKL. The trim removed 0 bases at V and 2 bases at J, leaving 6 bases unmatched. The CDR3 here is CASSQETGTGTYEQYF. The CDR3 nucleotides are TGCGCCAGCAGCCAAGAAACCGGGACAGGTACCTACGAGCAGTACTTC.

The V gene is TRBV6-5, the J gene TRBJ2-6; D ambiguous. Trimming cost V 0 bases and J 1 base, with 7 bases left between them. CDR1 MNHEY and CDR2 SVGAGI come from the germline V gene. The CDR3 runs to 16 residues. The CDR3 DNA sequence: TGTGCCAGCAGTTACTCCGACGGGTCTGGGGCCAACGTCCTGACTTTC. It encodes CASSYSDGSGANVLTF.

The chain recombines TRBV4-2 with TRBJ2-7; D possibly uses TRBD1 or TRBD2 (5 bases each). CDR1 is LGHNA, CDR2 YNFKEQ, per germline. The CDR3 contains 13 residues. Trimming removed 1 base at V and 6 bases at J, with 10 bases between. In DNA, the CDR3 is TGTGCCAGCAGCCAAGGAGGGGCGTTCGAGCAGTACTTC. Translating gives CASSQGGAFEQYF.

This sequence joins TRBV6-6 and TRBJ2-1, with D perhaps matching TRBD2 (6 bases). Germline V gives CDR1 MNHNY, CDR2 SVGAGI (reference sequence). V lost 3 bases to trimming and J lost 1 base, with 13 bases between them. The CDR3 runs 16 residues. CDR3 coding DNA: TGTGCCAGCAGTTATAGCGGATCGCCTTCCTACAATGAGCAGTTCTTC. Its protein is CASSYSGSPSYNEQFF.

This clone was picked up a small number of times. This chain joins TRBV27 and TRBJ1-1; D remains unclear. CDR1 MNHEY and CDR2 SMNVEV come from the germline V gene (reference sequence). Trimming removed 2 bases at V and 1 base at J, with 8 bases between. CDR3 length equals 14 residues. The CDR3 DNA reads TGTGCCAGCAGTTTAGGGATAAGGAACACTGAAGCTTTCTTT. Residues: CASSLGIRNTEAFF.

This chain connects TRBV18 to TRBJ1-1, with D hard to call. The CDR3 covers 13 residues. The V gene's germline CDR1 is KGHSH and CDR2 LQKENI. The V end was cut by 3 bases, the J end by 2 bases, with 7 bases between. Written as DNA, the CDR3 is TGTGCCAGCTCACCCCGGTTCAACACTGAAGCTTTCTTT. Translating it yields CASSPRFNTEAFF.

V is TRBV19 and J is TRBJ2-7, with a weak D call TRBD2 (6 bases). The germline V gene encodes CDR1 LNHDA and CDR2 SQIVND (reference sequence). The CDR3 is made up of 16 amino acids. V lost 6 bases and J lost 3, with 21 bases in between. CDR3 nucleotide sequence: TGTGCCAGTAGCCTCTCAACCGGGACTTCGGGCTACGAGCAGTACTTC. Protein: CASSLSTGTSGYEQYF.

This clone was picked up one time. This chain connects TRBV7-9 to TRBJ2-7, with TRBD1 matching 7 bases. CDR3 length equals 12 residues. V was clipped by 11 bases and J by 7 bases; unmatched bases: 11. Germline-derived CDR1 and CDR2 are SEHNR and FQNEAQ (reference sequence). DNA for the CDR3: TGTGCCCAGGAACTAGGGGGCCAGGAGCAGTACTTC. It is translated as CAQELGGQEQYF. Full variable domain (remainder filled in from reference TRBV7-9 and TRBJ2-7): DTGVSQNPRHKITKRGQNVTFRCDPISEHNRLYWYRQTLGQGPEFLTYFQNEAQLEKSRLLSDRFSAERPKGSFSTLEIQRTEQGDSAMYLCAQELGGQEQYFGPGTRLTVT.

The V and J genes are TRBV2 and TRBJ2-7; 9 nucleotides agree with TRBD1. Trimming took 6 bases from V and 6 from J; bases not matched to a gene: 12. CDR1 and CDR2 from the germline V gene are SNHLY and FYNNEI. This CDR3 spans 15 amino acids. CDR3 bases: TGTGCCAGCAGCGTAAACCGGGACAGGGCCGCCGAGCAGTACTTC. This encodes CASSVNRDRAAEQYF. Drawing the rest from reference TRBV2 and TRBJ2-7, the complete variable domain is EPEVTQTPSHQVTQMGQEVILRCVPISNHLYFYWYRQILGQKVEFLVSFYNNEISEKSEIFDDQFSVERPDGSNFTLKIRSTKLEDSAMYFCASSVNRDRAAEQYFGPGTRLTVT.

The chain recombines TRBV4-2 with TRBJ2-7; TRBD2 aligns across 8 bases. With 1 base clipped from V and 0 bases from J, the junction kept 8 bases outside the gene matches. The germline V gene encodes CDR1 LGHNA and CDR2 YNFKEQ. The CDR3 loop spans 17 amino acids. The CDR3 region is CASSQGKAGVISYEQYF. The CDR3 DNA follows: TGTGCCAGCAGCCAAGGGAAAGCGGGAGTCATCTCCTACGAGCAGTACTTC.

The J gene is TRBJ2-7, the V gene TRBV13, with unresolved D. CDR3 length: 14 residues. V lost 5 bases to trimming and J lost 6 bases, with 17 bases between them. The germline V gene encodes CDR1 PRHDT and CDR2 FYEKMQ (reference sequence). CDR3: CASSLDSVGSEQYF. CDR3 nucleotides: TGTGCCAGCAGCCTTGACTCGGTAGGTTCCGAGCAGTACTTC. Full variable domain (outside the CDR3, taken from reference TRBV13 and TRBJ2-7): AAGVIQSPRHLIKEKRETATLKCYPIPRHDTVYWYQQGPGQDPQFLISFYEKMQSDKGSIPDRFSAQQFSDYHSELNMSSLELGDSALYFCASSLDSVGSEQYFGPGTRLTVT.

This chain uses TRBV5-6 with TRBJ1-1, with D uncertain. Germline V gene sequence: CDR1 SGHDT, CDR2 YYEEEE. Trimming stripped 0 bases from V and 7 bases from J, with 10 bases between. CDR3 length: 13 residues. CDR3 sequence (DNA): TGTGCCAGCAGCTTGGTAGACTCCTTTGAAGCTTTCTTT. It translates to CASSLVDSFEAFF.

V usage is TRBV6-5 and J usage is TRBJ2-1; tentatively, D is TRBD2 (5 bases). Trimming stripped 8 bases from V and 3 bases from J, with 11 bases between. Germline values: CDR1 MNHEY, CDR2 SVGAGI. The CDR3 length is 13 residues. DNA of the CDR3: TGTGCCAGCCGAGCGGCTGACTACAATGAGCAGTTCTTC. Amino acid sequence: CASRAADYNEQFF.

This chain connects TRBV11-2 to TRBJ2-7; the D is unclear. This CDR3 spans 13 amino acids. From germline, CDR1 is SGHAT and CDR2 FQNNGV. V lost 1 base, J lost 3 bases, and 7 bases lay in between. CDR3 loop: CASSLGTFYEQYF. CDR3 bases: TGTGCCAGCAGCTTAGGAACCTTCTACGAGCAGTACTTC. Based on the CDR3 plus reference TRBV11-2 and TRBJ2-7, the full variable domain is EAGVAQSPRYKIIEKRQSVAFWCNPISGHATLYWYQQILGQGPKLLIQFQNNGVVDDSQLPKDRFSAERLKGVDSTLKIQPAKLEDSAVYLCASSLGTFYEQYFGPGTRLTVT.

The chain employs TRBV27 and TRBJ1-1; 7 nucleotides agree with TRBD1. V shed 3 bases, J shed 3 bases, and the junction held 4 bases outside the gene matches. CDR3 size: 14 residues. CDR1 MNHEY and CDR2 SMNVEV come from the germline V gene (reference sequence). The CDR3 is CASSLDRFDTEAFF. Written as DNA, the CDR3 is TGTGCCAGCAGTTTGGACAGGTTTGACACTGAAGCTTTCTTT.

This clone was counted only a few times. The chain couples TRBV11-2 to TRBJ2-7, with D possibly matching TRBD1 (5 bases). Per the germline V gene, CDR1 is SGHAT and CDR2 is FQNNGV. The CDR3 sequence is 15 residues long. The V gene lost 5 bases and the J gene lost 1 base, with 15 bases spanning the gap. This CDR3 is CASSTRTPPSYEQYF. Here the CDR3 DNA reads TGTGCCAGCAGCACCCGGACACCGCCGTCCTACGAGCAGTACTTC. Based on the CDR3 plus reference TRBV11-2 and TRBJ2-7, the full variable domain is EAGVAQSPRYKIIEKRQSVAFWCNPISGHATLYWYQQILGQGPKLLIQFQNNGVVDDSQLPKDRFSAERLKGVDSTLKIQPAKLEDSAVYLCASSTRTPPSYEQYFGPGTRLTVT.

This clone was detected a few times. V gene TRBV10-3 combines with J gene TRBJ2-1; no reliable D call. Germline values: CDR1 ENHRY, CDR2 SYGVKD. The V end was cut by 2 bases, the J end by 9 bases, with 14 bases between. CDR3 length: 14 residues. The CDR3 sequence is CAISEGPSKAEQFF. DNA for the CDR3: TGTGCCATCAGTGAGGGTCCGTCAAAAGCTGAGCAGTTCTTC.

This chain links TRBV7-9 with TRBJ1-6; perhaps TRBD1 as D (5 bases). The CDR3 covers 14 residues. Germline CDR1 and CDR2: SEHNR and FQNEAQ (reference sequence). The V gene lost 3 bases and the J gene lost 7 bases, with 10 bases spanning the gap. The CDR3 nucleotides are TGTGCCAGCAGCTTCGGTGCAGGGAATTCACCCCTCCACTTT. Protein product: CASSFGAGNSPLHF.

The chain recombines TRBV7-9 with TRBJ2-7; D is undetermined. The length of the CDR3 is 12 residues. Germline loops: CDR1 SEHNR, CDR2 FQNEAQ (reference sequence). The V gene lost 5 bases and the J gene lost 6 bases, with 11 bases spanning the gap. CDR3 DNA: TGTGCCAGCAGCGTCCACAGTGGCGAGCAGTACTTC. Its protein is CASSVHSGEQYF. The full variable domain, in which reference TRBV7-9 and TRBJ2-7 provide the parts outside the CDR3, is DTGVSQNPRHKITKRGQNVTFRCDPISEHNRLYWYRQTLGQGPEFLTYFQNEAQLEKSRLLSDRFSAERPKGSFSTLEIQRTEQGDSAMYLCASSVHSGEQYFGPGTRLTVT.